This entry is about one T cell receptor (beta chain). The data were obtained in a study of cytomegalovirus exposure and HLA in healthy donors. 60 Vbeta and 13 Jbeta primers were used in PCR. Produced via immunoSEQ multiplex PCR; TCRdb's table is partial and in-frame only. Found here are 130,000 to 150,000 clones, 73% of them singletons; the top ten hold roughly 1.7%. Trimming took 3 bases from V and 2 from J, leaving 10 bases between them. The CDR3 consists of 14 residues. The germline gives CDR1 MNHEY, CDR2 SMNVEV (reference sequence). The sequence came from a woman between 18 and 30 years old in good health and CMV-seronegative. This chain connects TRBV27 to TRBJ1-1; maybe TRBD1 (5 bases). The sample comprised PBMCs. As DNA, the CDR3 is TGTGCCAGCAGTTTCATTCAGGGTAACACTGAAGCTTTCTTT. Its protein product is CASSFIQGNTEAFF.